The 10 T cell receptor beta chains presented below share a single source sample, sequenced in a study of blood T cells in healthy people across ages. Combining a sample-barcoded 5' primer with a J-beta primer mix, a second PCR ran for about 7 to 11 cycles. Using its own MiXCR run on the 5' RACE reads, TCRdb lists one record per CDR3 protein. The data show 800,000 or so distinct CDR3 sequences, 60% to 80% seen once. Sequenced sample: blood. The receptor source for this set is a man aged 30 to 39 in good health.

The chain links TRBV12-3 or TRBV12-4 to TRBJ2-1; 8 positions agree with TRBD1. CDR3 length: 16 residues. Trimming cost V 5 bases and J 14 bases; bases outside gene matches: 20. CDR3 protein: CASSPAALLQGGVKFF. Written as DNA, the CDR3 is TGTGCCAGCAGTCCCGCAGCCCTTTTACAGGGGGGCGTGAAGTTCTTC.

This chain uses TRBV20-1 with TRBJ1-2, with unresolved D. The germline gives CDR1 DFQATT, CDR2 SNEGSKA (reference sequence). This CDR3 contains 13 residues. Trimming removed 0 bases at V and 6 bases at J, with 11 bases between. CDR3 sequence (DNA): TGCAGTGCTAGAGATTTTGCCAGGAATGGCTACACCTTC. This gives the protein CSARDFARNGYTF.

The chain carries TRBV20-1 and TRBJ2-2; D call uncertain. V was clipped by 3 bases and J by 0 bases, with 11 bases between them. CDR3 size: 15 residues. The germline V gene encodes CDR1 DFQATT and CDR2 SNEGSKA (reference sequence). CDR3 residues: CSARLKTANTGELFF. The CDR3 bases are TGCAGTGCTAGGCTGAAGACTGCGAACACCGGGGAGCTGTTTTTT.

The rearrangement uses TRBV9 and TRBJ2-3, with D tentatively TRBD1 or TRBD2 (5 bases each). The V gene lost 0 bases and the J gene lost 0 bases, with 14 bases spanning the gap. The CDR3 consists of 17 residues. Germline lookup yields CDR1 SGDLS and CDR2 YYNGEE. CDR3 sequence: CASSVGGGPSSTDTQYF. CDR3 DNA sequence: TGTGCCAGCAGCGTAGGTGGGGGTCCGTCAAGCACAGATACGCAGTATTTT. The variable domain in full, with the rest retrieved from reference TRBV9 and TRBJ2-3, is DSGVTQTPKHLITATGQRVTLRCSPRSGDLSVYWYQQSLDQGLQFLIQYYNGEERAKGNILERFSAQQFPDLHSELNLSSLELGDSALYFCASSVGGGPSSTDTQYFGPGTRLTVL.

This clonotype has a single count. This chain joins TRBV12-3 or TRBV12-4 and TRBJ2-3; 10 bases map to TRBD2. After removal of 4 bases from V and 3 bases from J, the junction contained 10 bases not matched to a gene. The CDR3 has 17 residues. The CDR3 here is CASSYWTSGGATDTQYF. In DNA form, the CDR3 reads TGTGCCAGCAGTTATTGGACTAGCGGTGGGGCTACAGATACGCAGTATTTT.

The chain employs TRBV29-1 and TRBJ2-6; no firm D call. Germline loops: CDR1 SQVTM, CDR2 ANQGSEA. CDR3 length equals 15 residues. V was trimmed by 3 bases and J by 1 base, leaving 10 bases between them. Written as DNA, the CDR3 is TGCAGCGTTGAGGGATCCGGATCTGGGGCCAACGTCCTGACTTTC. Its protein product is CSVEGSGSGANVLTF.

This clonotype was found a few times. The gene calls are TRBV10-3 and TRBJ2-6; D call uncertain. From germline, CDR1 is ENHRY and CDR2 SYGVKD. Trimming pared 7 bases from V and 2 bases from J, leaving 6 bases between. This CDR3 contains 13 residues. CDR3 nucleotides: TGTGCCATCACCAAACCTGGGGCCAACGTCCTGACTTTC. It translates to CAITKPGANVLTF.

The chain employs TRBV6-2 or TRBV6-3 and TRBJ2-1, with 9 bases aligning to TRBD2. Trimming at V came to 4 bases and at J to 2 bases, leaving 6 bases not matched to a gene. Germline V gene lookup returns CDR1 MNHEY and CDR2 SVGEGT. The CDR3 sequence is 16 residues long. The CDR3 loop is CASSSQRGAAYNEQFF. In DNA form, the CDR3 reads TGTGCCAGCAGTTCTCAGCGGGGGGCTGCCTACAATGAGCAGTTCTTC.

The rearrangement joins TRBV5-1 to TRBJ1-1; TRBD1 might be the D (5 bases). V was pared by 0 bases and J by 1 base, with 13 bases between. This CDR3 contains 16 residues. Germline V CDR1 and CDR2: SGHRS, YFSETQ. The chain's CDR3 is CASSLGQGRGNTEAFF. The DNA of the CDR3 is TGCGCCAGCAGCTTGGGCCAGGGCCGGGGGAACACTGAAGCTTTCTTT.

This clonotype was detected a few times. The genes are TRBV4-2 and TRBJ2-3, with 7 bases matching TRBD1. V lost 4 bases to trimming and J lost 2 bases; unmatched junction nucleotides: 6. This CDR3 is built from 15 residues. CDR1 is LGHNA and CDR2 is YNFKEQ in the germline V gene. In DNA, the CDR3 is TGTGCCAGCAGCCCCGGACAGGCGGACACAGATACGCAGTATTTT. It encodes CASSPGQADTDTQYF.